This T cell receptor beta chain comes out of a study of control samples from healthy donors and cancer patients. This table comes from immunoSEQ multiplex PCR, and its TCRdb copy is limited to in-frame clones, with some not included. The data show 140,000 or so clones, approximately 92% seen once. The specimen sequenced was blood. The receptor was isolated from a man younger than 45 in good health.

CDR3 loop: CAISESRGLASHEQYF. The CDR3, as DNA: TGTGCCATCAGTGAGTCGAGGGGACTAGCTTCCCACGAGCAGTACTTC. The chain carries TRBV10-3 and TRBJ2-7, with 9 bases aligning to TRBD2. The junction had 8 bases not matched to a gene; V was cut back by 0 bases and J by 5 bases. This CDR3 comprises 16 residues. The V gene's germline CDR1 is ENHRY and CDR2 SYGVKD.